The 26 T cell receptor beta chains below come from one sample, sequenced in a study of T cells in Graves' hyperthyroidism and ophthalmopathy. Amplified regions were TCR beta CDR3 sequences from RNA transcripts. Carried out on the TCR CDR3, a first-round RT-PCR used the HTBI primer set. TCRdb reprocessed the multiplex PCR reads via MiXCR and lists one record per CDR3 protein. The sample contains approximately 710,000 distinct CDR3 sequences, approximately 15% of which appear only once. The material sequenced was blood. The source is a man aged 45-65 years with Graves' hyperthyroidism.

This clonotype was seen a handful of times. The chain combines TRBV19 with TRBJ2-3; 10 positions match TRBD2. V gave up 2 bases and J gave up 6 bases; unmatched junction bases: 8. CDR1 is LNHDA, CDR2 SQIVND, per germline (reference sequence). This CDR3 is built from 16 residues. This CDR3 reads CASSINPAGGGDTQYF. CDR3 nucleotides: TGTGCCAGTAGTATAAATCCAGCGGGAGGGGGTGATACGCAGTATTTT.

The table lists this clonotype with many counts. V is TRBV18 and J is TRBJ2-7, with D tentatively TRBD2 (5 bases). The CDR3 sequence is 16 residues long. V was clipped by 2 bases and J by 1 base, with 15 bases between them. Germline assignment: CDR1 KGHSH and CDR2 LQKENI. The CDR3 bases are TGTGCCAGCTCACCAACTAGTGGGTGGGGATCCTACGAGCAGTACTTC. Protein: CASSPTSGWGSYEQYF.

J is TRBJ2-7 and V is TRBV25-1, with D possibly being TRBD1 (5 bases). The CDR3 extends over 12 amino acids. Germline-derived CDR1 and CDR2 are MGHDK and SYGVNS. Trimming removed 9 bases from V and 2 bases from J, with 11 bases in between. DNA of the CDR3: TGTGCCAGTCAGGGAACAACCTACGAGCAGTACTTC. It yields the protein CASQGTTYEQYF.

The chain combines TRBV7-9 with TRBJ1-2; no clear D gene. The CDR3 consists of 11 residues. The V gene's germline CDR1 is SEHNR and CDR2 FQNEAQ (reference sequence). V lost 11 bases and J lost 2, with 9 bases in between. CDR3 residues: CAVTENYGYTF. The CDR3, as DNA: TGTGCCGTTACAGAGAACTATGGCTACACCTTC.

This clonotype was detected many times. The J gene is TRBJ2-5, the V gene TRBV7-2, with TRBD1 matching over 11 bases. The CDR3 has 15 amino acids. The trim removed 6 bases at V and 2 bases at J, leaving 5 bases unmatched. Germline lookup yields CDR1 SGHTA and CDR2 FQGNSA. CDR3 residues: CASSRTGGWQETQYF. CDR3 DNA sequence: TGTGCCAGCAGTCGGACAGGGGGCTGGCAAGAGACCCAGTACTTC.

This clonotype was found many times. The chain carries TRBV6-1 and TRBJ2-7; TRBD1 or TRBD2 may be the D gene (5 bases each). The length of the CDR3 is 14 residues. V lost 7 bases, J lost 2 bases, and 15 bases lay in between. CDR1 is MNHNS and CDR2 is SASEGT in the germline V gene. CDR3 nucleotides: TGTGCCAGCAAGCCCTGGCAGGGACCCTACGAGCAGTACTTC. Amino acid sequence: CASKPWQGPYEQYF.

This clonotype showed up many times. This chain connects TRBV7-9 to TRBJ2-7; 7 bases are shared with TRBD1. This CDR3 is 14 amino acids long. The V and J ends lost 5 bases and 5 bases, in that order; junction bases with no gene match: 9. In germline, CDR1 is SEHNR, CDR2 FQNEAQ (reference sequence). The DNA for the CDR3 is TGTGCCAGCAGCCATAGACAGGGTACCGACGAGCAGTACTTC. Amino acid sequence: CASSHRQGTDEQYF.

The chain is built from TRBV9 and TRBJ2-1; TRBD2 aligns across 13 bases. With 3 bases clipped from V and 6 bases from J, the junction kept 3 bases outside the gene matches. Germline V lookup: CDR1 SGDLS, CDR2 YYNGEE. The CDR3 covers 15 residues. CDR3 nucleotides: TGTGCCAGCAGCGCACTAGCGGGAGGGACCAATGAGCAGTTCTTC. The encoded protein is CASSALAGGTNEQFF.

The chain joins TRBV28 to TRBJ1-1, with D possibly being TRBD1 (5 bases). The CDR3 has 13 residues. CDR1 is MDHEN, CDR2 SYDVKM, per germline. V shed 6 bases and J shed 3 bases, with 11 bases lying between them. The CDR3 nucleotides are TGTGCCAGCAGCCCATGGGGGGACACTGAAGCTTTCTTT. Protein product: CASSPWGDTEAFF.

This clonotype was recorded many times. The chain combines TRBV28 with TRBJ2-7; 11 bases are a match to TRBD1. The CDR3 has 14 residues. The germline V gene encodes CDR1 MDHEN and CDR2 SYDVKM. The V segment lost 6 bases and the J segment 8 bases; nucleotides outside the gene matches: 9. The CDR3 sequence is CASRGDRGSLQQYF. CDR3 coding DNA: TGTGCCAGCAGGGGGGACAGGGGGAGTTTACAGCAGTACTTC.

This clonotype has ten or more counts. The gene calls are TRBV19 and TRBJ2-7; TRBD2 matches at 9 bases. The length of the CDR3 is 14 residues. The germline CDR1 and CDR2 sequences are LNHDA and SQIVND (reference sequence). V shed 4 bases and J 2 bases; nucleotides not matched to a gene: 3. The CDR3 coding sequence is TGTGCCAGTAGTAGACTAGCGGAGGCCTACGAGCAGTACTTC. It is translated as CASSRLAEAYEQYF. Supplemented by reference TRBV19 and TRBJ2-7, the full variable domain reads DGGITQSPKYLFRKEGQNVTLSCEQNLNHDAMYWYRQDPGQGLRLIYYSQIVNDFQKGDIAEGYSVSREKKESFPLTVTSAQKNPTAFYLCASSRLAEAYEQYFGPGTRLTVT.

This clonotype was observed many times. This sequence joins TRBV20-1 and TRBJ2-3; maybe TRBD2 (5 bases). The V gene lost 1 base and the J gene lost 5 bases, with 7 bases spanning the gap. Germline CDR1 is DFQATT and CDR2 is SNEGSKA (reference sequence). This CDR3 has 12 residues. CDR3 sequence (DNA): TGCAGTGCTAGAGGAAGCGGAGATACGCAGTATTTT. Amino acids: CSARGSGDTQYF.

This clonotype was counted at least ten times. The rearrangement joins TRBV27 to TRBJ2-2, with unresolved D. Germline CDR1 reads MNHEY; CDR2 reads SMNVEV (reference sequence). V lost 5 bases and J 7 bases, leaving 8 bases between the germline ends. The CDR3 has 12 amino acids. CDR3 residues: CASSPPIGELFF. In nucleotides, the CDR3 is TGTGCCAGCAGTCCACCAATCGGGGAGCTGTTTTTT.

This chain joins TRBV6-5 and TRBJ1-2; a weak D match, TRBD1 (5 bases). Trimming took 0 bases from V and 8 from J, leaving 10 bases between them. Germline CDR1 and CDR2: MNHEY and SVGAGI. CDR3 length equals 13 residues. CDR3 DNA sequence: TGTGCCAGCAGTTACTCGACAGACTGGGGCTACACCTTC. As protein: CASSYSTDWGYTF.

This clonotype was observed a few times. The gene calls are TRBV3-1 and TRBJ2-3; no reliable D call. Trimming shortened V by 1 base and J by 2 bases, and 10 bases separated the two germline ends. The CDR3 sequence is 15 residues long. Germline V gene lookup returns CDR1 LGHDT and CDR2 YNNKEL (reference sequence). The CDR3 region is CASSQVRQLTDTQYF. The CDR3 bases are TGTGCCAGCAGCCAAGTGAGGCAGCTCACAGATACGCAGTATTTT.

This clonotype was seen more than once but under ten times. The CDR3 loop is CASSLAGQEYF. In DNA form, the CDR3 reads TGTGCCAGCAGTTTGGCGGGACAGGAGTACTTC. The V and J genes are TRBV28 and TRBJ2-7; TRBD1 aligns across 8 bases. This CDR3 is 11 amino acids long. Looked up from germline, CDR1 is MDHEN and CDR2 is SYDVKM. After removal of 3 bases from V and 11 bases from J, the junction contained 3 bases not matched to a gene. Filled out from reference TRBV28 and TRBJ2-7, the complete variable domain reads DVKVTQSSRYLVKRTGEKVFLECVQDMDHENMFWYRQDPGLGLRLIYFSYDVKMKEKGDIPEGYSVSREKKERFSLILESASTNQTSMYLCASSLAGQEYFGPGTRLTVT.

Only a few counts were recorded for this clonotype. The chain recombines TRBV27 with TRBJ1-1; tentative D call: TRBD1 (6 bases). The length of the CDR3 is 14 residues. V lost 6 bases and J lost 5, with 16 bases in between. CDR1 MNHEY and CDR2 SMNVEV come from the germline V gene (reference sequence). CDR3 in amino acids: CASRSPGVRTEAFF. The DNA of the CDR3 is TGTGCCAGCAGGTCCCCAGGGGTTCGAACTGAAGCTTTCTTT.

This clonotype was detected ten times or more. J is TRBJ2-3 and V is TRBV7-9; D unclear. The germline CDR1 and CDR2 sequences are SEHNR and FQNEAQ (reference sequence). The CDR3 sequence is 14 residues long. V dropped 3 bases and J dropped 0 bases, with 7 bases sitting between them. Written as DNA, the CDR3 is TGTGCCAGCAGCTTGTTAGAGAGCACAGATACGCAGTATTTT. Translation: CASSLLESTDTQYF.

This clonotype was picked up many times. The J gene is TRBJ1-6, the V gene TRBV12-3 or TRBV12-4; no clear D. The CDR3 contains 13 residues. Trimming shortened V by 6 bases and J by 7 bases, and 10 bases separated the two germline ends. Written as DNA, the CDR3 is TGTGCCAGCAGCCCACAGAGGAATTCACCCCTCCACTTT. Residues: CASSPQRNSPLHF.

This clonotype was seen only a few times. This CDR3 reads CASSLAGDPSSNEQFF. The CDR3 nucleotides are TGTGCCAGCTCACTCGCGGGGGACCCTTCCTCAAATGAGCAGTTCTTC. This rearrangement joins TRBV18 to TRBJ2-1; 7 positions agree with TRBD2. The CDR3 runs 16 residues. Looked up from germline, CDR1 is KGHSH and CDR2 is LQKENI. V gave up 4 bases and J gave up 7 bases; unmatched junction bases: 13. Drawing the rest from reference TRBV18 and TRBJ2-1, the complete variable domain is NAGVMQNPRHLVRRRGQEARLRCSPMKGHSHVYWYRQLPEEGLKFMVYLQKENIIDESGMPKERFSAEFPKEGPSILRIQQVVRGDSAAYFCASSLAGDPSSNEQFFGPGTRLTVL.

This clonotype has a count of ten or more. CDR3 protein: CASSLSFRLASSYNEQFF. The CDR3 nucleotides read TGTGCCAGCAGTTTATCTTTTCGACTAGCTAGCTCCTACAATGAGCAGTTCTTC. This rearrangement joins TRBV27 to TRBJ2-1; 7 bases agree with TRBD2. Germline CDR1 is MNHEY and CDR2 is SMNVEV (reference sequence). This CDR3 comprises 18 residues. V shed 0 bases, J shed 0 bases, and the junction held 8 bases outside the gene matches.

This chain uses TRBV29-1 with TRBJ1-2; the D is unclear. In germline, CDR1 is SQVTM, CDR2 ANQGSEA. Deletions cut 2 bases from V and 4 bases from J, with 8 bases between. The CDR3 totals 12 residues. This CDR3 reads CSVERTGYGYTF. The CDR3 nucleotides are TGCAGCGTTGAAAGGACCGGCTATGGCTACACCTTC.

There are many counts of this clonotype. The chain employs TRBV18 and TRBJ2-1; 7 nucleotides line up with TRBD2. The V segment lost 0 bases and the J segment 7 bases; nucleotides outside the gene matches: 3. The germline V gene encodes CDR1 KGHSH and CDR2 LQKENI. The CDR3 runs to 14 residues. CDR3: CASSPPGLRNEQFF. CDR3 nucleotide sequence: TGTGCCAGCTCACCACCGGGACTAAGGAATGAGCAGTTCTTC.

V gene TRBV30 combines with J gene TRBJ2-1; TRBD2 agrees at 8 bases. There are 14 residues in the CDR3. V dropped 6 bases and J dropped 3; count of bases not matched to a gene: 7. Germline CDR1 reads GTSNPN; CDR2 reads SVGIG (reference sequence). CDR3 nucleotide sequence: TGTGCCTGTAATCCTAGCGGGTACTACAATGAGCAGTTCTTC. Translated: CACNPSGYYNEQFF.

This clonotype occurred a few times. CDR3 region: CASSPGLPSPETQYF. In DNA, the CDR3 is TGTGCCAGCAGTCCCGGACTACCTAGCCCAGAGACCCAGTACTTC. This sequence joins TRBV6-1 and TRBJ2-5; D perhaps matches TRBD2 (6 bases). Germline assignment: CDR1 MNHNS and CDR2 SASEGT. The CDR3 is made up of 15 amino acids. Trimming left V 5 bases short and J 4 bases short, with 17 bases between.

The genes are TRBV11-2 and TRBJ2-3; 13 bases map to TRBD2. The CDR3 length is 15 residues. The germline CDR1 and CDR2 sequences are SGHAT and FQNNGV. V gave up 6 bases and J gave up 2 bases; unmatched junction bases: 2. CDR3 region: CASRGLAGFTDTQYF. The CDR3 bases are TGTGCCAGCAGGGGACTAGCGGGGTTCACAGATACGCAGTATTTT.